Listed here is a single TCR beta chain. Exclusion of a patient followed from autoimmune disease history or systemic immunosuppression. The method was immunoSEQ multiplex PCR; TCRdb's version includes in-frame clones alone and lacks a portion of them. Here the sample spans 70,000 to 80,000 clones, around 87% being singletons. These data are taken from a study of OX40 agonist ivuxolimab in advanced cancers. Study at large: Males comprised about 84% of the group, whose mean age was approximately 60 years (range roughly 20 to 90). Partial responses occurred in Three dose-escalation patients, one with hepatocellular carcinoma and two with cutaneous melanoma.

The V end lost 4 bases, the J end lost 0 bases, and 13 bases lay between the germline ends. The CDR3 loop spans 15 amino acids. Per the germline V gene, CDR1 is LGHNA and CDR2 is YNFKEQ. V is TRBV4-2 and J is TRBJ2-7; D is unresolved. The sample in question was CD4+ or CD8+ T cells sorted from blood, obtained in a trial of the OX40 agonist ivuxolimab. The receptor comes from an adult with an advanced solid tumor such as melanoma, head and neck, liver or kidney cancer. The CDR3 DNA reads TGTGCCAGCAGCCCGACCAGTCAGAGCTCCTACGAGCAGTACTTC. Its protein product is CASSPTSQSSYEQYF.